These 9 T cell receptor beta chains share one sample of origin, sequenced in a study of T cell repertoires in cytomegalovirus infection. MiXCR was run by TCRdb on the reads, yielding one entry per CDR3 protein. In the table there are about 450,000 distinct CDR3 sequences, approximately 32% of which are singletons. The source material was PBMCs. The origin of the receptors is a human donor in good health (CMV status not recorded). Some clones in this sample may be carry-over from other donors' samples.

The CDR3 reads CASSYSVNSVLNTEAFF. The CDR3 coding sequence is TGTGCCAGCAGTTACTCGGTGAATTCGGTCCTTAACACTGAAGCTTTCTTT. J is TRBJ1-1 and V is TRBV6-5; D not resolved. The CDR3 consists of 17 residues. The germline V and J ends were trimmed by 0 bases and 2 bases, with 16 bases remaining between them. Germline V lookup: CDR1 MNHEY, CDR2 SVGAGI.

The V call is TRBV5-4, the J call TRBJ2-2, with D unresolved. The germline V gene encodes CDR1 SGHNT and CDR2 YYREEE (reference sequence). V lost 5 bases and J 2 bases, leaving 16 bases between the germline ends. The length of the CDR3 is 16 residues. The CDR3 region has the DNA TGTGCCAGCAGTCCGTTCCCGGACCTAAACACCGGGGAGCTGTTTTTT. The encoded protein is CASSPFPDLNTGELFF.

J is TRBJ2-1 and V is TRBV18, with 7 bases fitting TRBD1. The CDR3 spans 14 residues. Germline lookup yields CDR1 KGHSH and CDR2 LQKENI. Unmatched junction bases numbered 8, after V lost 6 bases and J lost 6 bases. The CDR3 region has the DNA TGTGCCAGCTCCGGTCGACAGGGCCTCAATGAGCAGTTCTTC. Protein: CASSGRQGLNEQFF. The whole variable domain, remainder taken from reference TRBV18 and TRBJ2-1, is NAGVMQNPRHLVRRRGQEARLRCSPMKGHSHVYWYRQLPEEGLKFMVYLQKENIIDESGMPKERFSAEFPKEGPSILRIQQVVRGDSAAYFCASSGRQGLNEQFFGPGTRLTVL.

The chain links TRBV27 to TRBJ1-5; possibly TRBD1 for D (6 bases). The CDR3 is 17 residues long. Trimming removed 5 bases at V and 2 bases at J, with 19 bases between. Germline V gives CDR1 MNHEY, CDR2 SMNVEV (reference sequence). In DNA form, the CDR3 reads TGTGCCAGCAGTCCAAGGGGACCGCGACAGGGCAATCAGCCCCAGCATTTT. Its translation: CASSPRGPRQGNQPQHF.

The chain couples TRBV7-3 to TRBJ2-3, with D perhaps matching TRBD1 (5 bases). The CDR3 contains 14 residues. The germline V gene encodes CDR1 SGHTA and CDR2 FQGTGA. The V gene lost 4 bases and the J gene lost 3 bases, with 11 bases spanning the gap. CDR3 sequence: CASSSRAGTDTQYF. In nucleotides, the CDR3 is TGTGCCAGCAGCTCTAGGGCAGGGACAGATACGCAGTATTTT.

This clonotype was detected ten times or more. The chain combines TRBV7-2 with TRBJ2-1; a weak D match, TRBD2 (5 bases). V was shortened by 7 bases and J by 4 bases, with 17 bases between the two germline ends. CDR1 is SGHTA, CDR2 FQGNSA, per germline. The CDR3 is 15 amino acids. The CDR3 spells CASNTRAGGYNEQFF. The CDR3 nucleotides read TGTGCCAGCAACACTAGGGCGGGCGGGTACAATGAGCAGTTCTTC.

As for this clonotype: Because the CDR3 is missing its conserved closing phenylalanine or tryptophan, this is likely a read error. The rearrangement uses TRBV4-1 and TRBJ2-1, with 7 bases that match TRBD2. Trimming cost V 5 bases and J 0 bases; bases outside gene matches: 7. This CDR3 comprises 16 residues. The germline CDR1 and CDR2 sequences are MGHRA and YSYEKL. The CDR3 sequence is CASSSWGGVSYNEQFL. The CDR3 DNA reads TGCGCCAGCAGCTCCTGGGGGGGGGTCTCCTACAATGAGCAGTTCTTA.

With respect to this clonotype: Given the absence of the conserved phenylalanine or tryptophan at the CDR3 end, a read error is likely. This chain connects TRBV7-8 to TRBJ1-5; D is unresolved. V shed 2 bases and J shed 0 bases, with 11 bases lying between them. Germline-derived CDR1 and CDR2 are SGHVS and FQNEAQ. This CDR3 is built from 16 residues. CDR3 DNA sequence: TGTGCCAGCAGCTTAATAAGTCTCGGTAGCAATCAGCCCCAGCATTGT. It codes for CASSLISLGSNQPQHC.

The rearrangement uses TRBV28 and TRBJ1-2, with D unresolved. The CDR3 has 13 amino acids. V was shortened by 4 bases and J by 5 bases, with 11 bases between the two germline ends. Germline V CDR1 and CDR2: MDHEN, SYDVKM. The CDR3 sequence: CASSWNSYYGYTF. CDR3 nucleotide sequence: TGTGCCAGCAGTTGGAACAGTTATTATGGCTACACCTTC.